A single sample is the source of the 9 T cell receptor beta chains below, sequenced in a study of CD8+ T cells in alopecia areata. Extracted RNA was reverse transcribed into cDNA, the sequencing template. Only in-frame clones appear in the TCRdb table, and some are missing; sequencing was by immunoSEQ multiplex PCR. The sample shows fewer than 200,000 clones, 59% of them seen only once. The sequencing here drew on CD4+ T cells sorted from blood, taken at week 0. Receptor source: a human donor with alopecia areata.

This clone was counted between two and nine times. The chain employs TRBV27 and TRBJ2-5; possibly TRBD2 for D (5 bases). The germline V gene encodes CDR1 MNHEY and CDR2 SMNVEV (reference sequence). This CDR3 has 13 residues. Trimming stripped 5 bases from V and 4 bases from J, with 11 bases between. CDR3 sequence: CASSPEGGETQYF. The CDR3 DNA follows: TGTGCCAGCAGTCCCGAGGGCGGAGAGACCCAGTACTTC.

CDR3 DNA: TGTGCCAGCAGCTTAGTGAGGGGCAGTTCCTACGAGCAGTACTTC. It encodes CASSLVRGSSYEQYF. This chain uses TRBV7-6 with TRBJ2-7; either TRBD1 or TRBD2 may fit D (5 bases each). The germline gives CDR1 SGHVS, CDR2 FNYEAQ. The CDR3 runs to 15 residues. Trimming took 1 base from V and 1 from J, leaving 11 bases between them.

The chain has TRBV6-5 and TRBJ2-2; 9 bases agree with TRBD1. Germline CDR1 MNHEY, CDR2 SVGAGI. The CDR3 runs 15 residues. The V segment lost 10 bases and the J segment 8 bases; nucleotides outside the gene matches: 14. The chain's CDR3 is CATLHRGRNVGELFF. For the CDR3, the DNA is TGTGCCACCTTACACAGGGGGCGTAATGTTGGGGAGCTGTTTTTT.

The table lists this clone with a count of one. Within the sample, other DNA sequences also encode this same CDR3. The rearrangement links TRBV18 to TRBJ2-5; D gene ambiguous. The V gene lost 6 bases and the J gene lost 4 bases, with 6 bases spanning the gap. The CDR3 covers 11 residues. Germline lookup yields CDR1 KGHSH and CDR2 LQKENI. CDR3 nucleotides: TGTGCCAGCTCCCCGGGAGAGACCCAGTACTTC. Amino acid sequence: CASSPGETQYF.

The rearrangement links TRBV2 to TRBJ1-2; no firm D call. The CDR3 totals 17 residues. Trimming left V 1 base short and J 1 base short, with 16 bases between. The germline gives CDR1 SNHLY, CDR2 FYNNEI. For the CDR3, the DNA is TGTGCCAGCAGTGAAGGATCCGGGTACGAAGTTAACTATGGCTACACCTTC. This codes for CASSEGSGYEVNYGYTF. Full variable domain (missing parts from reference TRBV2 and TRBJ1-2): EPEVTQTPSHQVTQMGQEVILRCVPISNHLYFYWYRQILGQKVEFLVSFYNNEISEKSEIFDDQFSVERPDGSNFTLKIRSTKLEDSAMYFCASSEGSGYEVNYGYTFGSGTRLTVV.

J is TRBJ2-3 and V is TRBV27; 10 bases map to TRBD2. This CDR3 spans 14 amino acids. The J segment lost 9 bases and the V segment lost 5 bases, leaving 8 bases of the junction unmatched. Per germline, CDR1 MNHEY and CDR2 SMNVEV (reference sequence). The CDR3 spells CASSAKALAGTQYF. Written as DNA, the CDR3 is TGTGCCAGCAGTGCAAAAGCACTAGCGGGGACGCAGTATTTT.

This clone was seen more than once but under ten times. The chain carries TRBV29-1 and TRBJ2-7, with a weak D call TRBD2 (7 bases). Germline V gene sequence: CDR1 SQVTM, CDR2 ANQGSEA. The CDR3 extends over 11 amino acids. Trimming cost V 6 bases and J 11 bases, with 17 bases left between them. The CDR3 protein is CSVGAQGGEYF. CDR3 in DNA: TGCAGCGTGGGGGCCCAGGGAGGGGAGTACTTC.

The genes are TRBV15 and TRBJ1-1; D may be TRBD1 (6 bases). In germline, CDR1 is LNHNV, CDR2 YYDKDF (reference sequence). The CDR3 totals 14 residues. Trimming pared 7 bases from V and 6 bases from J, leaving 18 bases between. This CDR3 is CATKSPGGRAEAFF. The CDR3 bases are TGTGCCACCAAATCACCGGGGGGCAGGGCTGAAGCTTTCTTT.

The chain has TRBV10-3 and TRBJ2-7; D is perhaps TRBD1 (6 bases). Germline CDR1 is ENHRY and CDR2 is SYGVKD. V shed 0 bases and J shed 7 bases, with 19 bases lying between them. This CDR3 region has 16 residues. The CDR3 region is CAISESGQGRLWEQYF. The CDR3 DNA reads TGTGCCATCAGTGAGTCGGGGCAGGGGCGTCTGTGGGAGCAGTACTTC.